The sequence of this T cell receptor (beta chain) was determined in a study of blood T cell repertoires in COVID-19. Study details: Spain, Italy and the United States supplied samples that represented acute and convalescent COVID-19. Nucleic acid was either cDNA or gDNA, and it came from T cells, B-cell-depleted T cells, or PBMCs.

Per the original data handling: Amplification of reference gene primers provided the estimated nucleated cell counts. The table came from immunoSEQ multiplex PCR; TCRdb's copy has only in-frame clones and leaves some out. Clone size and the V and J calls come from that table; the DNA yielded D and trimming. The repertoire holds a few hundred thousand clones, with roughly 86% as singletons. The CDR3 is 15 amino acids. The V gene's germline CDR1 is SGDLS and CDR2 YYNGEE. The V and J ends lost 4 bases and 1 base, in that order; junction bases with no gene match: 5. V usage is TRBV9 and J usage is TRBJ2-3, with 8 bases lining up with TRBD2. The TCR was taken from a man between 60 and 70 years old with acute or convalescent COVID-19. Sequencing used peripheral blood. The CDR3 DNA is TGTGCCAGCAGCCACAGCGGGGGAGGCACAGATACGCAGTATTTT. The encoded protein is CASSHSGGGTDTQYF.